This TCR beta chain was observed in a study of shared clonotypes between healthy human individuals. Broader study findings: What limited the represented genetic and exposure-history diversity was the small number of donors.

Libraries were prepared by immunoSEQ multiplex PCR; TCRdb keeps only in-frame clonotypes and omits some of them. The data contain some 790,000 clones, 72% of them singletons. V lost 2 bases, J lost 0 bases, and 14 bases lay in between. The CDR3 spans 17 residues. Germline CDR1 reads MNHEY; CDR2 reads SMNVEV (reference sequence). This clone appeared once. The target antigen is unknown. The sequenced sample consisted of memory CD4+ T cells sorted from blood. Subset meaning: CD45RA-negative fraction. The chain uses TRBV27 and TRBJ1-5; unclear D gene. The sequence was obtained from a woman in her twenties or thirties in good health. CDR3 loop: CASSLAAGQFSNQPQHF. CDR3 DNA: TGTGCCAGCAGTTTAGCAGCGGGCCAGTTTAGCAATCAGCCCCAGCATTTT.